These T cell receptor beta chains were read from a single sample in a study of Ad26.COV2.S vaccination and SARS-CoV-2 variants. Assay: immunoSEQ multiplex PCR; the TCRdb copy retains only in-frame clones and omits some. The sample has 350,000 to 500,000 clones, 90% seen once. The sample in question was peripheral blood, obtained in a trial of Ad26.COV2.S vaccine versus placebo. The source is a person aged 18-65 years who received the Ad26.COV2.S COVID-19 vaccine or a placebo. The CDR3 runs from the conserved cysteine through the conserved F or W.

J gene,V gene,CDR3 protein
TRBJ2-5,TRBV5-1,CASSLAAEQETQYF
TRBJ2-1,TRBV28,CASSFQMEILEQFF
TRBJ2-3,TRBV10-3,CAIRGQGTGTQYF
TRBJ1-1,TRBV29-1,CSVGGQGMNTEAFF
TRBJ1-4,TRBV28,CASSQDRFAGPNEKLFF
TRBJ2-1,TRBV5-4,CASSPLTSGSYNEQFF
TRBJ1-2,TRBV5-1,CASSLAQGAPGYTF
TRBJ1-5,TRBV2,CASSEGQGGGGNQPQHF
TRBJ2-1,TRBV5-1,CASSSFGTSEYNEQFF
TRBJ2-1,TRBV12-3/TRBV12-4,CASSPGLDEQFF
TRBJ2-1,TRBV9,CASSAERQYNEQFF
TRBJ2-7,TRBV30,CAWGRGQYEQYF
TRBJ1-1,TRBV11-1,CASSLYKQGVTEAFF
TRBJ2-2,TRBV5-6,CASSIATGELFF
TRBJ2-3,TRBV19,CASRTSVETDTQYF
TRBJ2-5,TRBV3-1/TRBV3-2,CASSPLGLATETQYF
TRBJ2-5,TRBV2,CASSGQIQETQYF
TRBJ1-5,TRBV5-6,CASSQLRTGGQPQHF
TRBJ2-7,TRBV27,CASRTPSGGTYEQYF
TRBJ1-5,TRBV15,CATSRGDSEYQPQHF
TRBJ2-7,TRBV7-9,CASSLGADYYEQYF
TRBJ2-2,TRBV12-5,CARPGQTSTGELFF
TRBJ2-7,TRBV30,CAWSVWDSGHYEQYF
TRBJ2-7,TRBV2,CATRGLAGAYEQYF
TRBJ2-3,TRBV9,CASSRGPDTQYF
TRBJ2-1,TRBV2,CASRGRLAGSYNEQFF
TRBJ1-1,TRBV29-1,CSVEDRLSAEAFF
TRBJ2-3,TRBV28,CASSPGTGLTDTQYF
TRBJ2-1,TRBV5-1,CASSYRQKSYNEQFF
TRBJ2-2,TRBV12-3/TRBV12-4,CASRQTGELFF
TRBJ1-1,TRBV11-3,CASSSQTNTEAFF
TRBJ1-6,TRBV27,CASSLSTDSLGSYNSPLHF
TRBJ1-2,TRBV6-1,CASSDRGSNYGYTF
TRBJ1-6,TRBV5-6,CASSPGTGSHSPLHF
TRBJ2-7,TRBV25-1,CASRGTALSYEQYF
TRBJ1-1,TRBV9,CASSPQQGANTEAFF
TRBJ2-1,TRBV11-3,CASSLVAGAHNEQFF
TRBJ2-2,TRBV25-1,CASSAPGRANTGELFF
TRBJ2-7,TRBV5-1,CASSRFGGLSSYEQYF
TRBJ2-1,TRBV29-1,CSVLTSGSYNEQFF
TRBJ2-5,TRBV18,CASSPAVGPETQYF
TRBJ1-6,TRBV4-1,CASSPDGAGGNSPLHF
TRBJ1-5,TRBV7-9,CASSSRAGPQHF
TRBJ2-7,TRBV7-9,CASSLDGRPYEQYF
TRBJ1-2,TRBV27,CASSPGNYGYTF
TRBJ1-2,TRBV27,CASTPGGNSGGYTF
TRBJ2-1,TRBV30,CAWASYGLAVSYNEQFF
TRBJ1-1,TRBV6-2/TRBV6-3,CASSPWRSLANTEAFF
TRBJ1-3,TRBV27,CASSWDDPPANTIYF
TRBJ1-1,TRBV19,CASKKDRMNTEAFF
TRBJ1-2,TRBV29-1,CSVPGEGARGYTF